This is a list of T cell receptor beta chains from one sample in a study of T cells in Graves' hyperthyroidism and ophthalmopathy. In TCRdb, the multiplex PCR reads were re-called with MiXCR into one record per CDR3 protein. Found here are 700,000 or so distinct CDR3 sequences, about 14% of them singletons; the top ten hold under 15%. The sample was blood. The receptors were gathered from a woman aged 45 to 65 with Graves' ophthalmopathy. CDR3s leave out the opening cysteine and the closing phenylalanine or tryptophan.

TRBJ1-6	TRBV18	ASSPENNSPLH
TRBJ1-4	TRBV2	ASREAGVENEKLF
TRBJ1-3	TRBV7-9	ASSLDLNPSGNTIY
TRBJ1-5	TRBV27	ASRIAAGRNQPQH
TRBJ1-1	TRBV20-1	SARWGYTEAF
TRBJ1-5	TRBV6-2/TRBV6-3	ASSSAWAQPQH
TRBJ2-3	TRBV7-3	ASSHAGAGTDTQY
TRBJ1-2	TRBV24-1	ATSETGVGYT
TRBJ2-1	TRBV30	AWSLGIGTSGTFSYNEQF
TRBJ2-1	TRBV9	ASSDTPSGSSSYNEQF
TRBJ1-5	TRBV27	ASSSFTGGNQPQH
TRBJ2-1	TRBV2	AERQRGQGLDEQF
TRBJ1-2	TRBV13	ASSFLVIGQGNGYT
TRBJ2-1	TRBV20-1	SAGSGTGTYNEQF
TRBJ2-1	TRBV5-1	ASSFFGGLADNEQF
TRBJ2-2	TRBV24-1	ATSVPGELF
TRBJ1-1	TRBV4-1	ASSQGQGHTEAF
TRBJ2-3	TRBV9	ASSVEGIPGLAGGLTDTQY
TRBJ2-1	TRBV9	ASSVDVTTSGTHNEQF
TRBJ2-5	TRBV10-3	AISGSSQETQY
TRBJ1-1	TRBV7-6	ASSIKWGVLNTEAF
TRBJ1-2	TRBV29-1	SVEDLRQFYGYT
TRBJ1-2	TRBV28	ASTYQGQGPYYGYT
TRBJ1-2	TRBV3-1	ASSPTGVGYT
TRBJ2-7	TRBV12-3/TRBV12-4	ASSFGRGRYEQY
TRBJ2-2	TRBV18	ATYSRTGNTGELF
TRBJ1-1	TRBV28	ASSARDSVNTEAF
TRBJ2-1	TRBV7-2	ASSQPGQANGEQF
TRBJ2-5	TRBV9	ASSVDRGGPETQY
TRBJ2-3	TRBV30	AWRNPGPRDTQY
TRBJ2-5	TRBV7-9	ASSGGQETQY
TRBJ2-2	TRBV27	ASRDANTGELF
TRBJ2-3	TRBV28	ASSLSADPSGDTQY
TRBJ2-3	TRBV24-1	ATSAATDTQY
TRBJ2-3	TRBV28	ASRRTSGNWDTQY
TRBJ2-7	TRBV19	ASSTNRGAPYEQY
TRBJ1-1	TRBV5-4	ASKRGPHTEAF
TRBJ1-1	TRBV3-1	ASSNHLRDTEAF
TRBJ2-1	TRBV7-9	ASSLVTGEVPFEQF
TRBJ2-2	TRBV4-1	ASSLEGRTTGELF
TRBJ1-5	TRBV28	ASRSVSRLSDQPQH
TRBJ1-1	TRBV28	ASSFFGGALNTEAF
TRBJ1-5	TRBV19	ATQQGSQPQH
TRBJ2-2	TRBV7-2	ASSLDQNTGELF
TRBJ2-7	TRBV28	ASSFQGLSSYEQY
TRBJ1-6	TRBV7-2	ASSLIQGGSPLH
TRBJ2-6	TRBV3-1	ASSQDAWGGSGAGANVLT
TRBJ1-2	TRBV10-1	ASSEEGLDYGYT
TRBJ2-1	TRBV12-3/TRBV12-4	ASSPHGASGINEQF
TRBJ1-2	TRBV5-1	ASSIRDLDGYT